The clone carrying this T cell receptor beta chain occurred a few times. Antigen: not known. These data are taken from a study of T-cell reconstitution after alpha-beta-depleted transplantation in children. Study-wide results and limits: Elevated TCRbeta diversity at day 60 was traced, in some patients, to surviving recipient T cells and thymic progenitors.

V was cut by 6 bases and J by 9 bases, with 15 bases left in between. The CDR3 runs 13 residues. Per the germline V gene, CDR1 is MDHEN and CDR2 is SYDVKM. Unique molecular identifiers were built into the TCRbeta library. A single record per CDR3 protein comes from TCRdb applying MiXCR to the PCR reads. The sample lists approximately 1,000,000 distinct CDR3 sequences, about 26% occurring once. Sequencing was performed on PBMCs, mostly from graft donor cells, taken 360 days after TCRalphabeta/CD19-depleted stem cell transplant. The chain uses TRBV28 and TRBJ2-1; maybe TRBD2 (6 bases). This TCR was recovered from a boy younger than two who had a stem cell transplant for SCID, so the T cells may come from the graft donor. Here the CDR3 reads CASSSGLPREQFF. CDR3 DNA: TGTGCCAGCAGCTCAGGACTACCGCGTGAGCAGTTCTTC.